Detailed here is one TCR beta chain. The ends lost 5 bases at V and 4 bases at J; junction bases unmatched: 8. The V gene's germline CDR1 is LNHDA and CDR2 SQIVND (reference sequence). This CDR3 is built from 15 residues. TCRdb's copy holds only in-frame clones and misses some; the assay was immunoSEQ multiplex PCR. The sample includes about 150,000 clones, around 91% of them seen just once. This sample stems from a study of blood T cell repertoires in COVID-19. Background on the study: Sites across the United States, Italy and Spain contributed samples from acute and convalescent COVID-19. Sources were T cells, B-cell-depleted T cells, or PBMCs; the material itself was cDNA or gDNA.

The sample comprised peripheral blood. This receptor was identified in a woman between 40 and 50 years old with acute or convalescent COVID-19. The chain joins TRBV19 to TRBJ2-5; 9 nucleotides agree with TRBD2. The CDR3, as DNA: TGTGCCAGTAGTTTGCGGGAGGGCCTCCCAGAGACCCAGTACTTC. Translation gives CASSLREGLPETQYF. The full variable domain, its missing parts supplied by reference TRBV19 and TRBJ2-5, is DGGITQSPKYLFRKEGQNVTLSCEQNLNHDAMYWYRQDPGQGLRLIYYSQIVNDFQKGDIAEGYSVSREKKESFPLTVTSAQKNPTAFYLCASSLREGLPETQYFGPGTRLLVL.